The present T cell receptor beta chain was sequenced within a study of early T cells in non-severe SARS-CoV-2 infection. Study-level information: It was bulk RNA from unsorted whole blood that was sequenced, and the chains were unpaired.

Study findings and constraints: VDJdb matching, biased toward anti-spike CD8 responses, missed private and CD4 specificities.

Unique molecular identifiers were added to individual cDNA molecules. Using its own MiXCR run on the 5' RACE reads, TCRdb lists one record per CDR3 protein. The data contain 50,000 to 65,000 distinct CDR3 sequences, about 8.9% of them singletons. CDR3 length equals 17 residues. Trimming pared 6 bases from V and 4 bases from J, leaving 24 bases between. Germline V gene data show CDR1 as MDHEN and CDR2 as SYDVKM. This clonotype was found many times. Its target is unknown. The receptor's source is an adult who was a healthcare worker with PCR-confirmed SARS-CoV-2 infection or an uninfected control (not recorded which). The chain is built from TRBV28 and TRBJ1-2; perhaps TRBD1 as D (5 bases). Specimen: whole blood. Here the CDR3 DNA reads TGTGCCAGCAGGCCCGGGACCGCGACCTTTTCCCTCTATGGCTACACCTTC. Its translation is CASRPGTATFSLYGYTF.